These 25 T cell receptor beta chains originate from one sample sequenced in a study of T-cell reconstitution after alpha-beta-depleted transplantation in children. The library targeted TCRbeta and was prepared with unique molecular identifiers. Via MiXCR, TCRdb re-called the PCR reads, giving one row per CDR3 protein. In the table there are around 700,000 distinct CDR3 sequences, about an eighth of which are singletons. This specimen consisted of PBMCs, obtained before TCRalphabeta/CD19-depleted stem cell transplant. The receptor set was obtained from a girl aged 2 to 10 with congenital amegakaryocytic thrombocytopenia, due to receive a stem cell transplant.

The CDR3 sequence: CASSFEEGQFF. In nucleotides, the CDR3 is TGCGCCAGCAGCTTCGAGGAGGGGCAGTTCTTC. The chain is built from TRBV5-1 and TRBJ2-1; maybe TRBD2 (6 bases). With 2 bases removed from V and 12 bases from J, the gap between germline ends came to 9 bases. CDR3 length: 11 residues. From germline, CDR1 is SGHRS and CDR2 YFSETQ. The full variable domain, rest sourced from reference TRBV5-1 and TRBJ2-1, is KAGVTQTPRYLIKTRGQQVTLSCSPISGHRSVSWYQQTPGQGLQFLFEYFSETQRNKGNFPGRFSGRQFSNSRSEMNVSTLELGDSALYLCASSFEEGQFFGPGTRLTVL.

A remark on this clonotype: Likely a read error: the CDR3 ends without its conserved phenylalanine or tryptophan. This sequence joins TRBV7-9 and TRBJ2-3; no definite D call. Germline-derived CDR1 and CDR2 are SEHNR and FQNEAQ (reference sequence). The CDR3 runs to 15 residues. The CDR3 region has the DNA TGTGCCAGGAGCTATATGTCCGGTCGCACAGATACGCAGTATTAT. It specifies CARSYMSGRTDTQYY.

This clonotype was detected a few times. The CDR3 DNA reads TGCGCCAGCAGCTTGAGACCGGGGGAAGCAGAGACCCAGTACTTC. It yields the protein CASSLRPGEAETQYF. The V and J genes are TRBV5-1 and TRBJ2-5; a possible D gene is TRBD2 (6 bases). This CDR3 is built from 15 residues. Germline CDR1 SGHRS, CDR2 YFSETQ. V lost 1 base and J lost 4, with 14 bases in between.

DNA of the CDR3: TGTGCCAGCAGCTTCCGGCAGGATCATTATAGCAATCAGCCCCAGCATTTT. Translated, it gives CASSFRQDHYSNQPQHF. The chain joins TRBV7-2 to TRBJ1-5, with D unresolved. The CDR3 runs to 17 residues. Germline V gene data show CDR1 as SGHTA and CDR2 as FQGNSA. Trimming cost V 3 bases and J 0 bases, with 15 bases left between them.

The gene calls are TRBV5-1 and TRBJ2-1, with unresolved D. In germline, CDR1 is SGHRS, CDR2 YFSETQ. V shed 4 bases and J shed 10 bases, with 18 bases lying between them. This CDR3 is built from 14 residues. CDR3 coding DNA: TGCGCCAGCAGCCATGCTACCGATAGGAGCGAGCAGTTCTTC. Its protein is CASSHATDRSEQFF.

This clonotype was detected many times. The CDR3 protein is CATSDSETSDDTQYF. CDR3 bases: TGTGCCACCAGTGACTCCGAGACTAGCGACGATACGCAGTATTTT. V and J are TRBV24-1 and TRBJ2-3; TRBD2 agrees at 8 bases. The CDR3 extends over 15 amino acids. With 4 bases clipped from V and 6 bases from J, the junction kept 8 bases outside the gene matches. The germline V gene encodes CDR1 KGHDR and CDR2 SFDVKD.

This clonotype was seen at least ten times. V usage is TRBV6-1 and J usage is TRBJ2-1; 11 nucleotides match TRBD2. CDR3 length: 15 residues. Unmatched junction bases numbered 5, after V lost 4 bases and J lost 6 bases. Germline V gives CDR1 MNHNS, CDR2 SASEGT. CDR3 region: CASSGGLAVINEQFF. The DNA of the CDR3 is TGTGCCAGCAGTGGGGGACTAGCGGTTATCAATGAGCAGTTCTTC.

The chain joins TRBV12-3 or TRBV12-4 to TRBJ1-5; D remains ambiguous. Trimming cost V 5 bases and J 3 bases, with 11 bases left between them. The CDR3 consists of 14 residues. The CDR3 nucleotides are TGTGCCAGCAGTGAGCAGGTATCCAATCAGCCCCAGCATTTT. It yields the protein CASSEQVSNQPQHF.

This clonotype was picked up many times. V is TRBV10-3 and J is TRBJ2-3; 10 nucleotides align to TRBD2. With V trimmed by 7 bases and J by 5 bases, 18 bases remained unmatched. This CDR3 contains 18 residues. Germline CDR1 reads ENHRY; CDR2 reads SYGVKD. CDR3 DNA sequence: TGTGCCATCACATCCTCGGTTGCTAGCGGGAGATCCCGAGATACGCAGTATTTT. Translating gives CAITSSVASGRSRDTQYF.

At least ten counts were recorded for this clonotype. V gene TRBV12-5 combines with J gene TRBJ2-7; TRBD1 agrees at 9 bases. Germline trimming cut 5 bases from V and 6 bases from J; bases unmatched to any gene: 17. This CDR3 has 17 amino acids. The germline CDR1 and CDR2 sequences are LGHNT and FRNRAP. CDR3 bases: TGTGCTAGTGGTCTTACAGCAACAGGGGGCGAGCGTCGCGAGCAGTACTTC. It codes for CASGLTATGGERREQYF.

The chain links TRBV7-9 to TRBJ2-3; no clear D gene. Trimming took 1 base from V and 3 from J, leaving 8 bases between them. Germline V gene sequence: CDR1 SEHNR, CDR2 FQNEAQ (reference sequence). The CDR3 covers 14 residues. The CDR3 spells CASSLVSQTDTQYF. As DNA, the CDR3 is TGTGCCAGCAGCTTAGTGTCGCAGACAGATACGCAGTATTTT.

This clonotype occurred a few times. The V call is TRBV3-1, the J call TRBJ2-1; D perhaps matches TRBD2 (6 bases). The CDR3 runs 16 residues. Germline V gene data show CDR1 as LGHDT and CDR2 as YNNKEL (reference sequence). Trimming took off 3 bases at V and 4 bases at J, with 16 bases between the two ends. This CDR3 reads CASSQGEDYSYNEQFF. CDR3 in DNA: TGTGCCAGCAGCCAGGGAGAGGACTACTCATACAATGAGCAGTTCTTC.

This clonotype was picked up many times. The CDR3 DNA follows: TGTGCCAGCAGTTTAGTGGCACTAGCGATTCAGTACTTC. Its protein product is CASSLVALAIQYF. V is TRBV12-3 or TRBV12-4 and J is TRBJ2-7; the match to TRBD2 covers 7 bases. V lost 1 base and J lost 10; bases outside the gene matches: 7. This CDR3 has 13 residues.

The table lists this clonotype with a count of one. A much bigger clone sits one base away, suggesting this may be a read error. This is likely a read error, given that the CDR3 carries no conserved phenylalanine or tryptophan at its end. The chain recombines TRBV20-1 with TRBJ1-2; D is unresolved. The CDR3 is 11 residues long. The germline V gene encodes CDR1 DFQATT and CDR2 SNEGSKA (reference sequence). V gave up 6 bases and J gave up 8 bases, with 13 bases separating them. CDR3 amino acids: CSASPILGYTV. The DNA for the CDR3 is TGCAGTGCATCACCCATCCTGGGCTACACCGTC.

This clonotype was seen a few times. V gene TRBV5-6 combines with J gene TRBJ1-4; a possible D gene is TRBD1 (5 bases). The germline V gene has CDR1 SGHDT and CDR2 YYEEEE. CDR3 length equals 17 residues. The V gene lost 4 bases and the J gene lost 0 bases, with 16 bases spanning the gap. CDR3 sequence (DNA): TGTGCCAGCAGCCGGGGACTGTGGGGTGCAACTAATGAAAAACTGTTTTTT. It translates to CASSRGLWGATNEKLFF.

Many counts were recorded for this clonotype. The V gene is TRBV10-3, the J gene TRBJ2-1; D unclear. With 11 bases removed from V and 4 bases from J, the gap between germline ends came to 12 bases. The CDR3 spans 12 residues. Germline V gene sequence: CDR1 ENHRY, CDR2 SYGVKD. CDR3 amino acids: CAASTIYNEQFF. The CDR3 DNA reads TGTGCCGCAAGTACGATTTACAATGAGCAGTTCTTC.

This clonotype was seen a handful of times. The CDR3 sequence: CASSLEEGINTGELFF. CDR3 in DNA: TGTGCCAGCAGCTTAGAGGAGGGGATTAACACCGGGGAGCTGTTTTTT. This chain uses TRBV7-8 with TRBJ2-2; possible D gene TRBD2, 6 bases. The CDR3 is 16 residues long. The V end was cut by 1 base, the J end by 2 bases, with 11 bases between. In germline, CDR1 is SGHVS, CDR2 FQNEAQ.

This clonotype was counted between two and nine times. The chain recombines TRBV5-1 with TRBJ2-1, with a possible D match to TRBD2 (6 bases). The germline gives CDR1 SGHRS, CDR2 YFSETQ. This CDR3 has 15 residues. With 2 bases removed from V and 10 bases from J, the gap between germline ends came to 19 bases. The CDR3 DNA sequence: TGCGCCAGCAGCTTCGGACTACTCGGGAATGACGAGCAGTTCTTC. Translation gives CASSFGLLGNDEQFF.

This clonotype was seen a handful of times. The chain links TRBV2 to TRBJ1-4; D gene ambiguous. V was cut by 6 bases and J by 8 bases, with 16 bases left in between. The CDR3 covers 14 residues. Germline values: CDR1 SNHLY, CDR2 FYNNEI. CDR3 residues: CASSPGLKEEKLFF. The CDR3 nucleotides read TGTGCCAGCAGCCCCGGCCTTAAGGAAGAAAAACTGTTTTTT.

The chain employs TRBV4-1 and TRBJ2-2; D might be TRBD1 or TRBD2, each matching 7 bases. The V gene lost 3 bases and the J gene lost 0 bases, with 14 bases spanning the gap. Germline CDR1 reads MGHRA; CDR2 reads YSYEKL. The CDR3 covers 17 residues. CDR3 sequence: CASSQGPGGANTGELFF. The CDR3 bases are TGCGCCAGCAGCCAGGGCCCAGGGGGGGCGAACACCGGGGAGCTGTTTTTT.

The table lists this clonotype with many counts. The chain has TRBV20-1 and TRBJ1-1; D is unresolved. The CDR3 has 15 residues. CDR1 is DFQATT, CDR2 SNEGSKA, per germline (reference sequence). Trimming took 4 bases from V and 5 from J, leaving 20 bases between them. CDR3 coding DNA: TGCAGTGCTATAGGGAACGGCAGGCTGGCGACTGAAGCTTTCTTT. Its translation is CSAIGNGRLATEAFF.

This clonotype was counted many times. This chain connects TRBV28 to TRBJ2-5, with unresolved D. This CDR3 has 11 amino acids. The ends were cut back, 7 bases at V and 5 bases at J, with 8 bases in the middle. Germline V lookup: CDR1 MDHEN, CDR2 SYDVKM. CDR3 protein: CASTRGETQYF. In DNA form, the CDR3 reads TGTGCCAGCACCCGTGGGGAGACCCAGTACTTC.

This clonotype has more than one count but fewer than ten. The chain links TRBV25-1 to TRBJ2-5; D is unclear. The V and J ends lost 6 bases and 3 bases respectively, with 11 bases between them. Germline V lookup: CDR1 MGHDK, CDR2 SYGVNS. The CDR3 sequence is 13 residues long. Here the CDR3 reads CASSPGIEETQYF. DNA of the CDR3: TGTGCCAGCAGCCCGGGTATCGAAGAGACCCAGTACTTC. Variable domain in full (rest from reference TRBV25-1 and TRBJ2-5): EADIYQTPRYLVIGTGKKITLECSQTMGHDKMYWYQQDPGMELHLIHYSYGVNSTEKGDLSSESTVSRIRTEHFPLTLESARPSHTSQYLCASSPGIEETQYFGPGTRLLVL.

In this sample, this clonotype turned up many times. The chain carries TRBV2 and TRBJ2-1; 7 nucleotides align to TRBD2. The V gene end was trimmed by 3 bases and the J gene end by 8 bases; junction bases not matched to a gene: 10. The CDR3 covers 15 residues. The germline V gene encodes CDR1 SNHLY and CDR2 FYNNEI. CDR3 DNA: TGTGCCAGCAGTGATCGGGGGAGGGCCTTCGATGAGCAGTTCTTC. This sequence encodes CASSDRGRAFDEQFF. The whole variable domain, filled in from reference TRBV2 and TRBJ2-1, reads EPEVTQTPSHQVTQMGQEVILRCVPISNHLYFYWYRQILGQKVEFLVSFYNNEISEKSEIFDDQFSVERPDGSNFTLKIRSTKLEDSAMYFCASSDRGRAFDEQFFGPGTRLTVL.

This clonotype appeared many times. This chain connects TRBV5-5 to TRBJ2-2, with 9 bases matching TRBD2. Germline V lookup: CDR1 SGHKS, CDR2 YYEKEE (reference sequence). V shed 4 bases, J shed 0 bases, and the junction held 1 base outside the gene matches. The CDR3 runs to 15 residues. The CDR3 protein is CASSPSGANTGELFF. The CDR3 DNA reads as TGTGCCAGCAGCCCTAGCGGGGCGAACACCGGGGAGCTGTTTTTT.